The present TCR beta chain was sequenced within a study of control samples from healthy donors and cancer patients. Libraries were prepared by immunoSEQ multiplex PCR; TCRdb keeps only in-frame clonotypes and omits some of them. This repertoire shows around 94,000 clones, roughly 93% found once; its top ten account for about 1.5%. CDR1 and CDR2 (germline): SQVTM, ANQGSEA. With 1 base clipped from V and 5 bases from J, the junction kept 5 bases outside the gene matches. This CDR3 is built from 14 residues. The specimen was blood. The chain combines TRBV29-1 with TRBJ2-5; TRBD2 agrees at 9 bases. The sequence was obtained from a woman aged 25 to 39 in good health. As DNA, the CDR3 is TGCAGCGTTGAAGGCGGGAGGGCCGCCGAGACCCAGTACTTC. Translated, it gives CSVEGGRAAETQYF.